This T cell receptor (beta chain) was profiled in a study of T cell responses to AZD1222 COVID-19 vaccine. Study-wide results and caveats: There were repertoire samples only from the period after the peak T cell response. It should be noted that donors were predominantly white British and more often female, and clonal diversity was possibly underestimated. Reports say nearly half of spike-specific TCRs go after unmutated variant regions. Researchers report vaccine-associated CD4 TCRs spanning spike, with dominance at 160-218 and 743-854.

About this clone: What it recognizes is unknown.

The germline gives CDR1 MDHEN, CDR2 SYDVKM. Unmatched junction bases numbered 12, after V lost 6 bases and J lost 5 bases. The CDR3 extends over 15 amino acids. TCRdb's copy holds only in-frame clones and misses some; the assay was immunoSEQ multiplex PCR. The sample has roughly 60,000 clones, 60% to 85% seen once. This TCR was sampled from an adult who received the AZD1222 COVID-19 vaccine. The V and J genes are TRBV28 and TRBJ1-2; 7 bases are shared with TRBD1. The sample was peripheral blood, taken 28 days after the second AZD1222 dose. As DNA, the CDR3 is TGTGCCAGCAGCCGGGGGGGACAGATTCTGTATGGCTACACCTTC. Translation gives CASSRGGQILYGYTF.